These T cell receptor beta chains were read from a single sample in a study of blood T cell repertoires in COVID-19. Measured with immunoSEQ multiplex PCR; TCRdb has only the in-frame clones, and not every one. The sample contains some 220,000 clones, 60% to 85% of which appear only once. Sequencing was performed on peripheral blood. The receptors were sampled from a woman aged 70-85 years with acute or convalescent COVID-19. CDR3s include the opening cysteine and the closing phenylalanine or tryptophan. The D gene is left open where the match is weak. Clone size is not always given. Where it is, it says once, few, many or a class for expanded clones.

TRBJ2-3	TRBV3-1/TRBV3-2	.	.	CASSPAVRDTQYF	TGTGCCAGCAGTCCAGCGGTGAGAGATACGCAGTATTTT
TRBJ1-1	TRBV2	TRBD1	.	CASSDGQGRTEAFF	TGTGCCAGCAGTGATGGACAGGGGAGGACTGAAGCTTTCTTT
TRBJ2-5	TRBV7-2	TRBD2	.	CASTISGGGEETQYF	TGTGCCAGCACCATAAGTGGGGGGGGTGAGGAGACCCAGTACTTC
TRBJ2-5	TRBV7-2	TRBD1	few	CASSSNRGQETQYF	TGTGCCAGCAGCAGTAACAGGGGGCAAGAGACCCAGTACTTC
TRBJ2-2	TRBV19	TRBD1	.	CASSGQGAYTGELFF	TGTGCCAGTAGTGGACAGGGGGCTTACACCGGGGAGCTGTTTTTT
TRBJ1-1	TRBV19	.	.	CASSMDGLGELYDTEAFF	TGTGCCAGTAGTATGGACGGCTTAGGGGAACTTTACGACACTGAAGCTTTCTTT
TRBJ2-1	TRBV3-1/TRBV3-2	.	.	CASTLTATYYNEQFF	TGTGCCAGCACCTTGACAGCCACTTACTACAATGAGCAGTTCTTC
TRBJ1-1	TRBV7-9	TRBD1	once	CASSPGQGFGEAFF	TGTGCCAGCAGCCCCGGACAGGGGTTTGGTGAAGCTTTCTTT
TRBJ1-2	TRBV20-1	.	.	CSARINHEQTF	TGCAGTGCTAGAATTAATCATGAACAGACCTTC
TRBJ2-7	TRBV6-2/TRBV6-3	TRBD2	.	CASSSVRGGPYEQYF	TGTGCCAGCAGTTCAGTCCGGGGGGGACCCTACGAGCAGTATTTC
TRBJ1-5	TRBV6-2/TRBV6-3	.	.	CASSSISYSNQPQHF	TGTGCCAGCAGTTCAATCAGTTATAGCAATCAGCCCCAGCATTTT
TRBJ2-3	TRBV24-1	.	.	CATSDLAGKSTDTQYF	TGTGCCACCAGTGATTTAGCAGGGAAGAGCACAGATACGCAGTATTTT
TRBJ1-3	TRBV9	TRBD1	.	CASSVDRAGNTIYF	TGTGCCAGCAGCGTGGACAGGGCTGGAAACACCATATATTTT
TRBJ1-1	TRBV4-2	TRBD1	.	CASSQYYGQGGNEAFF	TGTGCCAGCAGCCAATATTATGGACAGGGAGGTAATGAAGCTTTCTTT
TRBJ2-7	TRBV6-2/TRBV6-3	.	.	CASSSPGGFSYEQYF	TGTGCCAGCAGTTCTCCCGGGGGTTTCTCCTACGAGCAGTACTTC
TRBJ1-2	TRBV6-5	.	.	CASSYSPENYGYTF	TGTGCCAGCAGTTACTCCCCGGAGAACTATGGCTACACCTTC
TRBJ2-7	TRBV2	TRBD1	once	CASKGQGDSYEQYF	TGTGCCAGCAAAGGACAGGGGGATTCCTACGAGCAGTACTTC
TRBJ2-3	TRBV6-6	TRBD2	.	CASSYGTSGIPDF	TGTGCCAGCAGTTACGGGACTAGCGGGATCCCGGATTTT
TRBJ2-1	TRBV24-1	TRBD1	.	CATSVRDRNNEQFF	TGTGCCACCAGTGTCCGGGACAGGAACAATGAGCAGTTCTTC
TRBJ2-1	TRBV3-1/TRBV3-2	.	.	CASSQSRGGAYNEQFF	TGTGCCAGCAGCCAATCTAGGGGGGGCGCCTACAATGAGCAGTTCTTC
TRBJ2-7	TRBV18	TRBD1	.	CASSPSTGMAYEQYF	TGTGCCAGCTCACCATCGACAGGGATGGCCTACGAGCAGTACTTC
TRBJ2-7	TRBV6-5	TRBD2	.	CASTHTRGAYEQYF	TGTGCCAGCACCCATACGCGGGGGGCCTACGAGCAGTACTTC
TRBJ2-1	TRBV11-2	TRBD2	.	CASSPAGAGGYNEQFF	TGTGCCAGCAGCCCCGCAGGGGCGGGGGGCTACAATGAGCAGTTCTTC
TRBJ2-2	TRBV11-3	.	.	CASGGQVELANTGELFF	TGTGCCAGCGGGGGACAAGTAGAACTCGCGAACACCGGGGAGCTGTTTTTT
TRBJ1-4	TRBV30	.	.	CAWNSGVKEKLFF	TGTGCCTGGAACTCAGGGGTGAAGGAAAAACTGTTTTTT
TRBJ1-2	TRBV25-1	.	.	CASSAYGVDYGYTF	TGTGCCAGCAGTGCCTACGGGGTCGACTATGGCTACACCTTC
TRBJ1-6	TRBV5-5	TRBD1	few	CASSLGTGLPNSPLHF	TGTGCCAGCAGCTTGGGGACAGGGCTACCTAATTCACCCCTCCACTTT
TRBJ1-1	TRBV6-5	.	.	CASTRRVNTEAFF	TGTGCCAGCACCCGCAGGGTGAACACTGAAGCTTTCTTT
TRBJ2-4	TRBV11-2	TRBD1	.	CASSQGVNGNIQYF	TGTGCCAGCAGCCAGGGGGTTAATGGGAACATTCAGTACTTC
TRBJ2-2	TRBV7-3	TRBD1	once	CASSYRGAGELFF	TGTGCCAGCAGCTACAGGGGCGCCGGGGAGCTGTTTTTT
TRBJ1-2	TRBV6-5	.	many	CASTLGISGYTF	TGTGCCAGCACCCTGGGCATCTCGGGCTACACCTTC
TRBJ1-1	TRBV5-5	.	once	CASSMTPRNTEAFF	TGTGCCAGCAGCATGACTCCGAGGAACACTGAAGCTTTCTTT
TRBJ2-7	TRBV5-5	TRBD2	.	CASSSLSSGPLEQYF	TGTGCCAGCAGCTCCCTGTCTAGCGGACCCCTCGAGCAGTACTTC
TRBJ2-3	TRBV6-5	.	.	CASISGLRGADTQYF	TGTGCCAGCATTTCGGGACTCCGAGGCGCAGATACGCAGTATTTT
TRBJ2-1	TRBV11-3	.	.	CASSFGGNSYNEQFF	TGTGCCAGCAGCTTTGGCGGTAATTCCTACAATGAGCAGTTCTTC
TRBJ2-2	TRBV5-4	.	.	CASRRQRLGTGELFF	TGTGCCAGCAGACGACAGAGGCTCGGGACCGGGGAGCTGTTTTTT
TRBJ2-7	TRBV21-1	.	.	CASSNEDRGSYEQYF	TGTGCCAGCAGCAATGAGGACAGGGGGTCCTACGAGCAGTACTTC
TRBJ2-7	TRBV6-1	.	once	CASRGAGIDYEQYF	TGTGCCAGCAGGGGCGCGGGGATCGACTACGAGCAGTACTTC
TRBJ2-7	TRBV19	TRBD1	few	CASNPRGGTGGNEQYF	TGTGCCAGTAACCCACGAGGGGGGACAGGGGGTAACGAGCAGTACTTC
TRBJ2-4	TRBV6-5	TRBD1	.	CASSPTGSKNIQYF	TGTGCCAGCAGTCCGACAGGGTCCAAAAACATTCAGTACTTC
TRBJ2-2	TRBV5-1	TRBD2	.	CASSLRGTSGGTGELFF	TGCGCCAGCAGCTTGCGTGGGACTAGCGGGGGAACCGGGGAGCTGTTTTTT
TRBJ2-3	TRBV7-2	.	.	CASRAPGLITDTQYF	TGTGCCAGCAGAGCCCCGGGACTCATCACAGATACGCAGTATTTT
TRBJ1-3	TRBV7-6	.	.	CASSLGGGSNGNTIYF	TGTGCCAGCAGCTTAGGAGGCGGATCAAATGGAAACACCATATATTTT
TRBJ1-4	TRBV5-4	TRBD1	.	CASSLTGGEKLFF	TGTGCCAGCAGCTTGACAGGGGGTGAAAAACTGTTTTTT
TRBJ2-5	TRBV2	.	.	CASSELTSQETQYF	TGTGCCAGCAGTGAATTGACTTCCCAAGAGACCCAGTACTTC
TRBJ2-2	TRBV1	.	.	CTSSYGSTGELFF	TGCACCAGCAGCTATGGGAGCACCGGGGAGCTGTTTTTT